The present entry profiles one TCR beta chain with its context. The data are from a study of T cells expressing NK-cell markers. Looked up from germline, CDR1 is SGHTA and CDR2 is FQGNSA. This CDR3 has 14 residues. UMIs accompanied the 5'RACE template switching by which TCR beta cDNA was made. TCRdb re-called the 5' RACE reads, yielding one record per CDR3 amino acid sequence without DNA. The sample features hundreds of thousands of distinct CDR3 sequences, with about 3.6% in its top ten. Material for sequencing was blood T cells: a sorted CD56 or NKG2C T cell subset, CD4+ or CD8+ T cells, or bulk PBMC T cells (not recorded which). The receptor was isolated from a man aged 18 to 35 in good health. The chain joins TRBV7-2 to TRBJ2-7; TCRdb outputs TRBD2, but without DNA this stays unchecked. CDR3 region: CASSPGRVNHEQYF.